This entry lists 29 T cell receptor beta chains sequenced from one sample in a study of vaccination effects on CD4 cells after COVID-19. Antigen-specific CD4+ T cells were expanded with viral peptide pools in the ViraFEST assay before sequencing. Culturing for more than eight days preceded CD4+ T cell isolation. In the vaccine recipients, nucleocapsid antibodies were negative and there was no prior SARS-CoV-2 infection. Their antigens are not known. The method was immunoSEQ multiplex PCR; TCRdb's version includes in-frame clones alone and lacks a portion of them. The sample lists some 41,000 clones; around 78% were seen once. The sequences come from CD4+ T cells from PBMCs cultured with SARS-CoV-2 spike peptides, collected before COVID-19 vaccination. The receptor source for this set is a human donor who received a COVID-19 vaccine.

This clone was detected once. The chain has TRBV13 and TRBJ2-2, with D possibly being TRBD2 (5 bases). The CDR3 contains 16 residues. Trimming shortened V by 5 bases and J by 1 base, and 14 bases separated the two germline ends. Looked up from germline, CDR1 is PRHDT and CDR2 is FYEKMQ (reference sequence). The CDR3 DNA is TGTGCCAGCAGCGTACGGGAAGCAGAGAACACCGGGGAGCTGTTTTTT. Translation: CASSVREAENTGELFF.

The chain uses TRBV28 and TRBJ1-6; unclear D gene. Germline V gene lookup returns CDR1 MDHEN and CDR2 SYDVKM. V lost 6 bases to trimming and J lost 4 bases, with 4 bases between them. The CDR3 loop spans 12 amino acids. In DNA, the CDR3 is TGTGCCAGCAGAGCTTATAATTCACCCCTCCACTTT. Amino acids: CASRAYNSPLHF.

The J gene is TRBJ2-3, the V gene TRBV9; D is possibly TRBD1 (6 bases). The germline gives CDR1 SGDLS, CDR2 YYNGEE. The CDR3 runs to 15 residues. Between the trimmed V and J ends, which lost 0 bases and 6 bases, there was a span of 14 bases. CDR3 amino acids: CASSVAHRALDTQYF. The CDR3 region has the DNA TGTGCCAGCAGCGTAGCCCACAGGGCCCTTGATACGCAGTATTTT.

The rearrangement uses TRBV18 and TRBJ1-4; D remains unclear. This CDR3 is built from 14 residues. The germline V gene encodes CDR1 KGHSH and CDR2 LQKENI. The V end was cut by 3 bases, the J end by 3 bases, with 8 bases between. The CDR3 coding sequence is TGTGCCAGCTCACCTCAAATGCCTAATGAAAAACTGTTTTTT. Translating it yields CASSPQMPNEKLFF.

The chain recombines TRBV9 with TRBJ2-5; no reliable D call. CDR1 is SGDLS, CDR2 YYNGEE, per germline. This CDR3 contains 13 residues. Trimming took off 1 base at V and 6 bases at J, with 10 bases between the two ends. CDR3 sequence (DNA): TGTGCCAGCAGCGTAACCATTGGGAAGACCCAGTACTTC. It translates to CASSVTIGKTQYF.

The rearrangement joins TRBV5-5 to TRBJ2-2; the D call may be TRBD1 or TRBD2 (6 bases each). Germline-derived CDR1 and CDR2 are SGHKS and YYEKEE (reference sequence). Trimming removed 5 bases from V and 6 bases from J, with 14 bases in between. There are 14 residues in the CDR3. The CDR3 DNA is TGTGCCAGCAGGCGGGACAACCTCGCCGGGGAGCTGTTTTTT. As protein: CASRRDNLAGELFF.

The rearrangement joins TRBV5-5 to TRBJ2-3; 9 nucleotides align to TRBD2. The V and J ends lost 4 bases and 1 base, in that order; junction bases with no gene match: 10. CDR1 and CDR2 from the germline V gene are SGHKS and YYEKEE (reference sequence). This CDR3 is 17 amino acids long. In DNA form, the CDR3 reads TGTGCCAGCAGCCCCAGGCCTTTAGCGGGGGGCACAGATACGCAGTATTTT. This encodes CASSPRPLAGGTDTQYF.

This chain uses TRBV25-1 with TRBJ1-3; no reliable D call. The ends were cut back, 3 bases at V and 0 bases at J, with 9 bases in the middle. Per the germline V gene, CDR1 is MGHDK and CDR2 is SYGVNS. CDR3 size: 15 residues. CDR3 DNA: TGTGCCAGCAGTGATACACGATACTCTGGAAACACCATATATTTT. This sequence encodes CASSDTRYSGNTIYF.

The chain couples TRBV2 to TRBJ2-1; D is uncertain. CDR1 and CDR2 (germline): SNHLY, FYNNEI. The CDR3 has 13 amino acids. The V and J ends lost 4 bases and 0 bases respectively, with 4 bases between them. DNA of the CDR3: TGTGCCAGCAGTGGATCCTCCTACAATGAGCAGTTCTTC. Protein product: CASSGSSYNEQFF.

This clone appeared a few times. The chain carries TRBV7-3 and TRBJ2-1, with 10 nucleotides matching TRBD2. The CDR3 extends over 13 amino acids. J gave up 11 bases and V 7 bases, and 8 bases lay outside the gene matches. Germline CDR1 is SGHTA and CDR2 is FQGTGA. CDR3 sequence reads: CASKGLADSQQFF. The CDR3 DNA is TGTGCCAGCAAAGGACTAGCGGATTCTCAGCAGTTCTTC.

V and J are TRBV3-1 (or the pseudogene TRBV3-2) and TRBJ1-1; D is unresolved. This CDR3 is 14 amino acids long. The germline gives CDR1 LGHDT, CDR2 YNNKEL (reference sequence). Trimming removed 1 base at V and 4 bases at J, with 10 bases between. The CDR3 here is CASSQGVIGTEAFF. CDR3 bases: TGTGCCAGCAGCCAAGGGGTAATCGGCACTGAAGCTTTCTTT.

The CDR3 DNA reads as TGCGCCAGCAGCTTGAGTAGTGTGAACACTGAAGCTTTCTTT. This translates into CASSLSSVNTEAFF. V is TRBV5-1 and J is TRBJ1-1, with no clear D. CDR1 is SGHRS and CDR2 is YFSETQ in the germline V gene. This CDR3 is built from 14 residues. With 1 base removed from V and 0 bases from J, the gap between germline ends came to 7 bases.

V and J are TRBV6-1 and TRBJ1-4; a possible D gene is TRBD1 (6 bases). The V gene's germline CDR1 is MNHNS and CDR2 SASEGT. The CDR3 spans 14 residues. The ends were cut back, 3 bases at V and 7 bases at J, with 12 bases in the middle. The CDR3 loop is CASSDRGSVEKLFF. In DNA, the CDR3 is TGTGCCAGCAGTGACAGGGGTTCCGTTGAAAAACTGTTTTTT.

This clone was picked up a small number of times. This chain uses TRBV6-6 with TRBJ1-2; D unresolved. Germline-derived CDR1 and CDR2 are MNHNY and SVGAGI (reference sequence). V gave up 6 bases and J gave up 8 bases, with 13 bases separating them. The CDR3 runs to 12 residues. CDR3 DNA: TGTGCCAGCAGATCAGGAGAGGGCGGCTACACCTTC. Encoded protein: CASRSGEGGYTF.

The chain uses TRBV6-5 and TRBJ2-3, with no clear D. V lost 8 bases and J lost 1, with 10 bases in between. Germline V gene data show CDR1 as MNHEY and CDR2 as SVGAGI. The CDR3 contains 13 residues. The CDR3 here is CASSAAGTDTQYF. Here the CDR3 DNA reads TGTGCCAGCTCCGCGGCCGGCACAGATACGCAGTATTTT.

V is TRBV2 and J is TRBJ1-1, with 9 bases that match TRBD1. Germline lookup yields CDR1 SNHLY and CDR2 FYNNEI. This CDR3 is built from 15 residues. V gave up 5 bases and J gave up 1 base; unmatched junction bases: 5. As DNA, the CDR3 is TGTGCCAGCAGTACAGGGGGCGCGGGGAACACTGAAGCTTTCTTT. The encoded protein is CASSTGGAGNTEAFF.

J is TRBJ1-5 and V is TRBV2; D is possibly TRBD1 (6 bases). The CDR3 contains 13 residues. Germline V lookup: CDR1 SNHLY, CDR2 FYNNEI. The V gene lost 7 bases and the J gene lost 3 bases, with 10 bases spanning the gap. CDR3 loop: CASTGQNNQPQHF. CDR3 DNA sequence: TGTGCCAGCACTGGACAGAACAATCAGCCCCAGCATTTT.

This chain links TRBV7-2 with TRBJ1-6; TRBD1 matches at 8 bases. The CDR3 runs to 15 residues. Germline trimming cut 5 bases from V and 5 bases from J; bases unmatched to any gene: 5. Germline V lookup: CDR1 SGHTA, CDR2 FQGNSA. Written as DNA, the CDR3 is TGTGCCAGCAGCCCTGACAGGGGCCATAATTCACCCCTCCACTTT. It yields the protein CASSPDRGHNSPLHF. Full variable domain (missing parts from reference TRBV7-2 and TRBJ1-6): GAGVSQSPSNKVTEKGKDVELRCDPISGHTALYWYRQSLGQGLEFLIYFQGNSAPDKSGLPSDRFSAERTGGSVSTLTIQRTQQEDSAVYLCASSPDRGHNSPLHFGNGTRLTVT.

This chain connects TRBV18 to TRBJ2-3, with 9 nucleotides matching TRBD1. Losses at the gene ends were 8 bases for V and 2 bases for J; bases not matched to a gene: 5. The CDR3 has 14 amino acids. CDR1 KGHSH and CDR2 LQKENI come from the germline V gene. The CDR3 DNA is TGTGCCAGCACACGGGACAGGGTCACAGATACGCAGTATTTT. Residues: CASTRDRVTDTQYF.

The chain has TRBV6-2 or TRBV6-3 and TRBJ2-5; D is unclear. The CDR3 is made up of 16 amino acids. Trimming stripped 0 bases from V and 1 base from J, with 12 bases between. CDR1 is MNHEY and CDR2 is SVGEGT in the germline V gene. The CDR3 loop is CASSYSLHPPQETQYF. Here the CDR3 DNA reads TGTGCCAGCAGTTACTCGTTGCATCCGCCCCAAGAGACCCAGTACTTC.

The chain uses TRBV10-1 and TRBJ2-1, with a possible D match to TRBD1 (5 bases). Trimming left V 7 bases short and J 9 bases short, with 13 bases between. CDR3 length: 12 amino acids. Germline V lookup: CDR1 WNHNN, CDR2 SYGVQD (reference sequence). The CDR3 sequence: CASKAGLGEQFF. The DNA of the CDR3 is TGCGCCAGCAAGGCAGGGCTGGGTGAGCAGTTCTTC.

This chain connects TRBV5-1 to TRBJ1-2; D is ambiguous. The CDR3 has 15 amino acids. The germline V and J ends were trimmed by 0 bases and 0 bases, with 9 bases remaining between them. Germline V gene sequence: CDR1 SGHRS, CDR2 YFSETQ. The CDR3 DNA sequence: TGCGCCAGCAGCTTGGGTCCGGGAGCTAACTATGGCTACACCTTC. It yields the protein CASSLGPGANYGYTF.

V usage is TRBV6-4 and J usage is TRBJ1-1, with D unclear. V lost 0 bases and J lost 0, with 5 bases in between. The CDR3 has 14 residues. CDR1 is MRHNA, CDR2 SNTAGT, per germline. CDR3 bases: TGTGCCAGCAGTGACTCGAAGGTGAACACTGAAGCTTTCTTT. This codes for CASSDSKVNTEAFF.

This chain links TRBV6-5 with TRBJ1-1; D not resolved. Looked up from germline, CDR1 is MNHEY and CDR2 is SVGAGI. V gave up 1 base and J gave up 10 bases, with 22 bases separating them. The CDR3 sequence is 16 residues long. CDR3 sequence reads: CASSYLPVDPRAAAFF. The DNA of the CDR3 is TGTGCCAGCAGTTACTTACCCGTCGACCCGCGGGCGGCAGCTTTCTTT.

This rearrangement joins TRBV5-1 to TRBJ1-3; D is unclear. Trimming left V 2 bases short and J 0 bases short, with 9 bases between. Germline V lookup: CDR1 SGHRS, CDR2 YFSETQ. The CDR3 sequence is 15 residues long. The CDR3 loop reads CASSFGPNSGNTIYF. The DNA for the CDR3 is TGCGCCAGCAGCTTTGGGCCTAACTCTGGAAACACCATATATTTT.

This chain connects TRBV20-1 to TRBJ1-2; TRBD1 is a possible D gene (5 bases). Germline-derived CDR1 and CDR2 are DFQATT and SNEGSKA (reference sequence). The CDR3 consists of 11 residues. CDR3 bases: TGCAGGGCAGGCCAGGGCCTGACTTACACCTTC. Residues: CRAGQGLTYTF.

J is TRBJ1-1 and V is TRBV7-9, with 7 bases aligning to TRBD1. The germline CDR1 and CDR2 sequences are SEHNR and FQNEAQ (reference sequence). This CDR3 spans 15 amino acids. The V segment lost 0 bases and the J segment 7 bases; nucleotides outside the gene matches: 8. The CDR3: CASSLATGWLNEAFF. CDR3 DNA: TGTGCCAGCAGCTTAGCGACAGGGTGGCTGAATGAAGCTTTCTTT.

CDR3 region: CASYRGGTGELFF. CDR3 DNA sequence: TGTGCCAGCTACAGGGGGGGCACCGGGGAGCTGTTTTTT. The chain recombines TRBV2 with TRBJ2-2; possible D gene TRBD1, 8 bases. V dropped 8 bases and J dropped 4 bases, with 11 bases sitting between them. The CDR3 runs 13 residues. CDR1 and CDR2 (germline): SNHLY, FYNNEI. Full variable domain (missing parts from reference TRBV2 and TRBJ2-2): EPEVTQTPSHQVTQMGQEVILRCVPISNHLYFYWYRQILGQKVEFLVSFYNNEISEKSEIFDDQFSVERPDGSNFTLKIRSTKLEDSAMYFCASYRGGTGELFFGEGSRLTVL.

The J gene is TRBJ2-2, the V gene TRBV7-3, with TRBD1 as a possible D gene (5 bases). This CDR3 spans 14 amino acids. The V gene lost 4 bases and the J gene lost 6 bases, with 12 bases spanning the gap. CDR1 and CDR2 (germline): SGHTA, FQGTGA. The CDR3 spells CASSSNAGSGELFF. The CDR3 nucleotides read TGTGCCAGCAGCTCTAACGCAGGGTCCGGGGAGCTGTTTTTT.